The 11 T cell receptor beta chains reported below all come from one sample, sequenced in a study of T cell repertoires in cytomegalovirus infection. No antigen has been assigned to these receptors. TCRdb independently ran MiXCR on the reads; one entry per CDR3 protein. This table has some 800,000 distinct CDR3 sequences, roughly 33% appearing once. The sample here was cultured CD8+ T cells from PBMCs, taken from culture after CMV antigen stimulation. Receptor source: a human donor in good health (CMV status not recorded). Some clones in this sample may be carry-over from other donors' samples.

This clonotype was detected only a few times. V usage is TRBV13 and J usage is TRBJ1-3; D call uncertain. There are 16 residues in the CDR3. From germline, CDR1 is PRHDT and CDR2 FYEKMQ (reference sequence). V lost 4 bases, J lost 2 bases, and 15 bases lay in between. The CDR3 loop is CASSSNGEITGNTIYF. CDR3 in DNA: TGTGCCAGCAGCTCCAATGGGGAAATTACTGGAAACACCATATATTTT.

This clonotype was seen repeatedly, ten times or more. This chain links TRBV7-8 with TRBJ1-2, with D possibly being TRBD1 (6 bases). The CDR3 runs 13 residues. From germline, CDR1 is SGHVS and CDR2 FQNEAQ. Trimming removed 4 bases from V and 4 bases from J, with 10 bases in between. CDR3 amino acids: CASSSRTVYGYTF. As DNA, the CDR3 is TGTGCCAGCAGCTCTCGGACAGTCTATGGCTACACCTTC.

This clonotype was seen many times. The chain employs TRBV7-8 and TRBJ2-3; D remains unclear. Trimming pared 1 base from V and 1 base from J, leaving 6 bases between. The CDR3 has 14 residues. Germline CDR1 and CDR2: SGHVS and FQNEAQ. The CDR3 DNA sequence: TGTGCCAGCAGCTTAGTCGTTCGCACAGATACGCAGTATTTT. Its protein product is CASSLVVRTDTQYF. Using reference TRBV7-8 and TRBJ2-3 for the parts outside the CDR3, the full variable domain is GAGVSQSPRYKVAKRGQDVALRCDPISGHVSLFWYQQALGQGPEFLTYFQNEAQLDKSGLPSDRFFAERPEGSVSTLKIQRTQQEDSAVYLCASSLVVRTDTQYFGPGTRLTVL.

The gene calls are TRBV7-2 and TRBJ1-3, with a tentative D call TRBD1 (6 bases). Trimming cost V 7 bases and J 0 bases, with 22 bases left between them. Germline V gives CDR1 SGHTA, CDR2 FQGNSA. This CDR3 has 18 residues. The DNA for the CDR3 is TGTGCCAGCATCCTGGACAGTTCTTCCCTCTCCTCTGGAAACACCATATATTTT. Amino acids: CASILDSSSLSSGNTIYF. The whole variable domain, remainder taken from reference TRBV7-2 and TRBJ1-3, is GAGVSQSPSNKVTEKGKDVELRCDPISGHTALYWYRQSLGQGLEFLIYFQGNSAPDKSGLPSDRFSAERTGGSVSTLTIQRTQQEDSAVYLCASILDSSSLSSGNTIYFGEGSWLTVV.

This chain connects TRBV27 to TRBJ1-2; a possible D gene is TRBD1 (6 bases). Deletions cut 5 bases from V and 0 bases from J, with 16 bases between. The CDR3 totals 16 residues. Per the germline V gene, CDR1 is MNHEY and CDR2 is SMNVEV (reference sequence). Here the CDR3 DNA reads TGTGCCAGCAGTCTCTATCCGGGACATTCTAACTATGGCTACACCTTC. Its translation is CASSLYPGHSNYGYTF.

This chain joins TRBV20-1 and TRBJ2-7, with D uncertain. The germline V gene has CDR1 DFQATT and CDR2 SNEGSKA (reference sequence). The CDR3 totals 13 residues. The V end was cut by 6 bases, the J end by 6 bases, with 18 bases between. For the CDR3, the DNA is TGCAGTGCGAGCGACCGGAGTCCCTTCGAGCAGTACTTC. This codes for CSASDRSPFEQYF.

The chain is built from TRBV6-4 and TRBJ2-2; D gene uncertain. CDR3 length equals 15 residues. The germline V gene has CDR1 MRHNA and CDR2 SNTAGT. The V end lost 8 bases, the J end lost 3 bases, and 16 bases lay between the germline ends. CDR3 sequence reads: CASDPGAGYTGELFF. In DNA form, the CDR3 reads TGTGCCAGCGATCCGGGTGCAGGTTACACCGGGGAGCTGTTTTTT.

This clonotype was found a few times. V is TRBV4-1 and J is TRBJ1-1, with no clear D. Germline V gene lookup returns CDR1 MGHRA and CDR2 YSYEKL. Trimming shortened V by 5 bases and J by 1 base, and 11 bases separated the two germline ends. CDR3 length equals 14 residues. The CDR3 DNA is TGCGCCAGCAGCATAGGACGTCGGAACACTGAAGCTTTCTTT. Amino acids: CASSIGRRNTEAFF.

This clonotype was seen a handful of times. The chain has TRBV6-1 and TRBJ1-1; D remains ambiguous. The CDR3 contains 12 residues. CDR1 and CDR2 (germline): MNHNS, SASEGT. The V gene lost 10 bases and the J gene lost 1 base, with 10 bases spanning the gap. The CDR3 bases are TGTGCCACCTGCGCGCCGAACACTGAAGCTTTCTTT. Its protein product is CATCAPNTEAFF.

CDR3 nucleotides: TGTGCCACCAGTGATAGCGGGGGGGGCTTTCAGCCCCAGCATTTT. Translating gives CATSDSGGGFQPQHF. The chain links TRBV24-1 to TRBJ1-5, with D possibly being TRBD1 (6 bases). V gave up 3 bases and J gave up 6 bases, with 14 bases separating them. Germline lookup yields CDR1 KGHDR and CDR2 SFDVKD. The CDR3 is made up of 15 amino acids.

The J gene is TRBJ1-2, the V gene TRBV27, with 9 positions matching TRBD1. Germline V gives CDR1 MNHEY, CDR2 SMNVEV (reference sequence). V lost 8 bases, J lost 2 bases, and 6 bases stayed unmatched. This CDR3 spans 14 amino acids. The CDR3 bases are TGTGCCAGCGCCGCAGGACAGGGGAACTATGGCTACACCTTC. Translation gives CASAAGQGNYGYTF.